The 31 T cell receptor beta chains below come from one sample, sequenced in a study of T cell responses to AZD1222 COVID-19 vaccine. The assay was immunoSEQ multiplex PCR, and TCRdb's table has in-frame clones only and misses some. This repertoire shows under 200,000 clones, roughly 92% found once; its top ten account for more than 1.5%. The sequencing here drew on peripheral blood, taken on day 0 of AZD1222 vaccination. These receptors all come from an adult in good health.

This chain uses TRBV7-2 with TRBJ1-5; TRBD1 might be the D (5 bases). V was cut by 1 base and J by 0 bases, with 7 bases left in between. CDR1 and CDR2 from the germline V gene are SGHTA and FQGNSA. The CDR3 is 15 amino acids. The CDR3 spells CASSLEGFSNQPQHF. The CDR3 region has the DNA TGTGCCAGCAGCTTAGAGGGGTTTAGCAATCAGCCCCAGCATTTT. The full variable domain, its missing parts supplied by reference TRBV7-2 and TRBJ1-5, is GAGVSQSPSNKVTEKGKDVELRCDPISGHTALYWYRQSLGQGLEFLIYFQGNSAPDKSGLPSDRFSAERTGGSVSTLTIQRTQQEDSAVYLCASSLEGFSNQPQHFGDGTRLSIL.

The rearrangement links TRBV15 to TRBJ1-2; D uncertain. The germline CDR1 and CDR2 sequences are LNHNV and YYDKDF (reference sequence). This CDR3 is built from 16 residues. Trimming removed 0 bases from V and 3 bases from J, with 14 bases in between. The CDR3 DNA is TGTGCCACCAGCAGAGATTACAGAGGACGGGACTATGGCTACACCTTC. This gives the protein CATSRDYRGRDYGYTF.

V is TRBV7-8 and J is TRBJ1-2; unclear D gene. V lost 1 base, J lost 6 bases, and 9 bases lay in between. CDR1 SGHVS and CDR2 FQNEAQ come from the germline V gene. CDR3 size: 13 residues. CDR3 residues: CASSLGRLNGYTF. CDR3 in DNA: TGTGCCAGCAGCTTAGGACGGCTGAATGGCTACACCTTC.

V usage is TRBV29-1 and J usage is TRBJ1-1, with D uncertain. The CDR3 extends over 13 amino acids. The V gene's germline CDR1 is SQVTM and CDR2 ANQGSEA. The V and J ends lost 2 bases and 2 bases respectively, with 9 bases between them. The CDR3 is CSVETQLNTEAFF. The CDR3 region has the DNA TGCAGCGTTGAAACTCAACTTAACACTGAAGCTTTCTTT.

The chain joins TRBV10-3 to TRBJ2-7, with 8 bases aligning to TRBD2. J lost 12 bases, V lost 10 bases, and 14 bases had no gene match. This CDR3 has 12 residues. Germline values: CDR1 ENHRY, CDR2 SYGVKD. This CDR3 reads CATQTVSGSLYF. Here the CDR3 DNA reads TGTGCCACGCAGACAGTAAGCGGGAGTTTGTACTTC.

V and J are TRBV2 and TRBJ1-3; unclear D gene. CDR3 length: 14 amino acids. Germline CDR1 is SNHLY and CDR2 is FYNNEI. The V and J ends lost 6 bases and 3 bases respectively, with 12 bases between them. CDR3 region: CASRPRLLGNTIYF. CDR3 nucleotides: TGTGCCAGCAGACCCCGCCTTCTTGGAAACACCATATATTTT.

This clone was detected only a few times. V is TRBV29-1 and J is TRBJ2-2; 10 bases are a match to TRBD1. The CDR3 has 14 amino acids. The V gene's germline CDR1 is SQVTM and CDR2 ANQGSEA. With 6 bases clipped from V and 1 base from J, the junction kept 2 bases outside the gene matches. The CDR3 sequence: CSVDRGGNTGELFF. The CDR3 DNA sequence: TGCAGCGTGGACAGGGGGGGGAACACCGGGGAGCTGTTTTTT.

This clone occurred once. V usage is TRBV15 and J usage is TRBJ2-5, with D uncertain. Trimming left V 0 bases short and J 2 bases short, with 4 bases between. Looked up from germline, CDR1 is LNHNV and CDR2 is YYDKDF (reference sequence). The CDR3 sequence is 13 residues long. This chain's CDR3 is CATSRDRQETQYF. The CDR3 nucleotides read TGTGCCACCAGCAGAGACAGACAAGAGACCCAGTACTTC.

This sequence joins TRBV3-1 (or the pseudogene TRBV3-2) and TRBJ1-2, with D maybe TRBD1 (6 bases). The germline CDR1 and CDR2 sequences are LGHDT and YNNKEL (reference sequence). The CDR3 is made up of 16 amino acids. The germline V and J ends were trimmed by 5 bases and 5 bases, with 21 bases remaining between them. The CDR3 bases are TGTGCCAGCAGCACTTACAGGGAGCGTATCAAATATGGCTACACCTTC. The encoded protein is CASSTYRERIKYGYTF.

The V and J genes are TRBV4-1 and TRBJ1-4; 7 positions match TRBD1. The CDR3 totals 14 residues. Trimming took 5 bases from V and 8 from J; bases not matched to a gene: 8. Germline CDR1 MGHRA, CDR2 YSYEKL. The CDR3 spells CASSSSGTAEKLFF. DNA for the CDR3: TGCGCCAGCAGCTCGTCCGGGACAGCCGAAAAACTGTTTTTT.

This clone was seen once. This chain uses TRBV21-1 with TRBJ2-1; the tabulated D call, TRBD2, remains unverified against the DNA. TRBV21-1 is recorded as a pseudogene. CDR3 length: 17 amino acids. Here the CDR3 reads CASSKGRIAGIINEQFF. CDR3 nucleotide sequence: TGTGCCAGCAGCAAAGGTCGTATAGCGGGAATTATAAATGAGCAGTTCTTC.

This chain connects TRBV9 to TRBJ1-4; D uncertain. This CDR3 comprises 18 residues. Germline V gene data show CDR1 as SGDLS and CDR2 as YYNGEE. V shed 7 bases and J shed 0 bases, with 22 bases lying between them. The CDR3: CASSGGSGLLATNEKLFF. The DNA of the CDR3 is TGTGCCAGCTCCGGCGGGTCGGGCCTCCTTGCAACTAATGAAAAACTGTTTTTT.

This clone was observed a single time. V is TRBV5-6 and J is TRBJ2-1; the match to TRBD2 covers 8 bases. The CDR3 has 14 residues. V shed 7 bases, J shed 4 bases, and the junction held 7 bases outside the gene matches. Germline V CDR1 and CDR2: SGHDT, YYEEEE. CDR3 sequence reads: CASSTSGPYNEQFF. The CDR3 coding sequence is TGTGCCAGCTCCACTAGCGGACCGTACAATGAGCAGTTCTTC. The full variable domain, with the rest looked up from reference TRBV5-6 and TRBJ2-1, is DAGVTQSPTHLIKTRGQQVTLRCSPKSGHDTVSWYQQALGQGPQFIFQYYEEEERQRGNFPDRFSGHQFPNYSSELNVNALLLGDSALYLCASSTSGPYNEQFFGPGTRLTVL.

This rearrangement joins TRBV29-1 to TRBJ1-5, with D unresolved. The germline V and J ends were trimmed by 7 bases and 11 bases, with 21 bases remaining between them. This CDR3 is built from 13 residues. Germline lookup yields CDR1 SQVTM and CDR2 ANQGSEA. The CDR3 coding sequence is TGCAGCGCCTTCGGATTCTCCCGCCTGGCCCAGCATTTT. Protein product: CSAFGFSRLAQHF. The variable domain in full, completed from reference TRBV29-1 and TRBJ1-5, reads SAVISQKPSRDICQRGTSLTIQCQVDSQVTMMFWYRQQPGQSLTLIATANQGSEATYESGFVIDKFPISRPNLTFSTLTVSNMSPEDSSIYLCSAFGFSRLAQHFGDGTRLSIL.

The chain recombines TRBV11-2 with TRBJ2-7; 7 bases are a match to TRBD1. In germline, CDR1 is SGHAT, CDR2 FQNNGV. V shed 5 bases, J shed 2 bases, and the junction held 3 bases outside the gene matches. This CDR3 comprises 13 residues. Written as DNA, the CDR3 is TGTGCCAGCAGCATGGGACAGACCTACGAGCAGTACTTC. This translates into CASSMGQTYEQYF.

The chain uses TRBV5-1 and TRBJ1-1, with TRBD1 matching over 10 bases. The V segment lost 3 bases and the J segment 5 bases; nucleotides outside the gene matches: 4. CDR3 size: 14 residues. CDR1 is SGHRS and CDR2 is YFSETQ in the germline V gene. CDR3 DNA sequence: TGCGCCAGCAGCTCGACAGGGGGCTTGACTGAAGCTTTCTTT. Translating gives CASSSTGGLTEAFF.

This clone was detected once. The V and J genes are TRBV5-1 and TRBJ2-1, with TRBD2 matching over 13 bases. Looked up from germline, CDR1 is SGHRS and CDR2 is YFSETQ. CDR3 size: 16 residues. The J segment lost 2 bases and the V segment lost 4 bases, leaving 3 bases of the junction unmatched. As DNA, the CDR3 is TGCGCCAGCAGCGGGGGACTAGCGGGAACCTACAATGAGCAGTTCTTC. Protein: CASSGGLAGTYNEQFF.

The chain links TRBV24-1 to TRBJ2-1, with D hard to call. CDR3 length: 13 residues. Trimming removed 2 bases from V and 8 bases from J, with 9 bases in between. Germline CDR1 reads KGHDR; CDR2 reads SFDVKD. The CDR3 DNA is TGTGCCACCAGTGATTCCCCCAGAGATGAGCAGTTCTTC. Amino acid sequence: CATSDSPRDEQFF.

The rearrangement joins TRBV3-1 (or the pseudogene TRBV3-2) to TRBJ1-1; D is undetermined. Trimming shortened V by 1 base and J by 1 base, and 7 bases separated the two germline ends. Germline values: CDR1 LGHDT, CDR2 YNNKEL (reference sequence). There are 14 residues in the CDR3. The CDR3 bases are TGTGCCAGCAGCCAAGGCTTGAAGAACACTGAAGCTTTCTTT. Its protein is CASSQGLKNTEAFF.

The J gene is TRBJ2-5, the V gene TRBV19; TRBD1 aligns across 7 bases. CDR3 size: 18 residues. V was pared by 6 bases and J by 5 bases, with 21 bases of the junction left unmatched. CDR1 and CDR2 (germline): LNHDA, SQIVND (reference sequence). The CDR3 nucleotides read TGTGCCAGTAGCTCCGGCGAGAGGACAGGCCCCGCCAGGGAGACCCAGTACTTC. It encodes CASSSGERTGPARETQYF.

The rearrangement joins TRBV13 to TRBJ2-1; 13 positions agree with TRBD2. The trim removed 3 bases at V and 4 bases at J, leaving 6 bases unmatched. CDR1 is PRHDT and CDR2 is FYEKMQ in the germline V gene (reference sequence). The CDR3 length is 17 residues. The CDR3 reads CASSFPGLAGTYNEQFF. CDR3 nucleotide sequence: TGTGCCAGCAGCTTCCCGGGACTAGCGGGGACATACAATGAGCAGTTCTTC.

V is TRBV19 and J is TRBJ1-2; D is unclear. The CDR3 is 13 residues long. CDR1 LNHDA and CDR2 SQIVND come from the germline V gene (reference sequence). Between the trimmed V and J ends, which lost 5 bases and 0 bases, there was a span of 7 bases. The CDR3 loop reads CASSLKTNYGYTF. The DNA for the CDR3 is TGTGCCAGTAGTCTCAAGACTAACTATGGCTACACCTTC.

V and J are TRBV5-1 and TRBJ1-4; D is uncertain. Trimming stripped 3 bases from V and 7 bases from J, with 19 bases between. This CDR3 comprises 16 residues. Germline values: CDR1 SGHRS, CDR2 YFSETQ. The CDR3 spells CASSWEGRPGGEKLFF. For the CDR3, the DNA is TGCGCCAGCAGCTGGGAGGGCAGGCCAGGAGGTGAAAAACTGTTTTTT.

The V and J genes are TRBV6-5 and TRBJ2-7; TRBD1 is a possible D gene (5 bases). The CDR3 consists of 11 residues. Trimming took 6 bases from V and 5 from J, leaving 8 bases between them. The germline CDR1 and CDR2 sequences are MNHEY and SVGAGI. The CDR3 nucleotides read TGTGCCAGCAGCCAGGGTGACGAGCAGTACTTC. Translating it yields CASSQGDEQYF.

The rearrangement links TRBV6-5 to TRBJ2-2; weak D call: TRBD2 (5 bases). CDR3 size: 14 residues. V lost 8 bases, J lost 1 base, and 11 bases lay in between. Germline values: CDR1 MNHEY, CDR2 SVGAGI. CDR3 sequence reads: CASVLSGNTGELFF. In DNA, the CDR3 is TGTGCCAGCGTCTTGAGCGGGAACACCGGGGAGCTGTTTTTT.

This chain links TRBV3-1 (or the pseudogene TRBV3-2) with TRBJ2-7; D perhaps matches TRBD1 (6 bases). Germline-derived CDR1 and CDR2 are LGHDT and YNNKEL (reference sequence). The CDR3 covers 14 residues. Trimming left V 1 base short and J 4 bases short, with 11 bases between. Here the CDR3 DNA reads TGTGCCAGCAGCCAAGGCCCGGACAGATACGAGCAGTACTTC. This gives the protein CASSQGPDRYEQYF.

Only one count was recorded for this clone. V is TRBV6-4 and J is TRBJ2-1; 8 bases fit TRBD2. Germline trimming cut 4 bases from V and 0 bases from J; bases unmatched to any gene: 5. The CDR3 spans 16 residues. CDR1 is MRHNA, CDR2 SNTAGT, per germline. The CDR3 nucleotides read TGTGCCAGCAGTGCCATAGCGGGGAGCTCCTACAATGAGCAGTTCTTC. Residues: CASSAIAGSSYNEQFF.

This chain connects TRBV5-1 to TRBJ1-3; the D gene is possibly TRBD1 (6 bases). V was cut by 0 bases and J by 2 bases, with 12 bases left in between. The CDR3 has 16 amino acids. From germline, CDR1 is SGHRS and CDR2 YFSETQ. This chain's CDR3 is CASSLGPTGPGNTIYF. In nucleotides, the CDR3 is TGCGCCAGCAGCTTGGGACCGACAGGTCCTGGAAACACCATATATTTT. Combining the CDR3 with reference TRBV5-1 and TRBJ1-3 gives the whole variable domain KAGVTQTPRYLIKTRGQQVTLSCSPISGHRSVSWYQQTPGQGLQFLFEYFSETQRNKGNFPGRFSGRQFSNSRSEMNVSTLELGDSALYLCASSLGPTGPGNTIYFGEGSWLTVV.

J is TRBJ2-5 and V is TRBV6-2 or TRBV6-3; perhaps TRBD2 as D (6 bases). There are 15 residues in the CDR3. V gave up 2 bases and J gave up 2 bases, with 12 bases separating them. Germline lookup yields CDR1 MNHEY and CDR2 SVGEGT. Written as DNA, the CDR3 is TGTGCCAGCAGTTACGGGGGTGCGGGGCAAGAGACCCAGTACTTC. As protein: CASSYGGAGQETQYF.

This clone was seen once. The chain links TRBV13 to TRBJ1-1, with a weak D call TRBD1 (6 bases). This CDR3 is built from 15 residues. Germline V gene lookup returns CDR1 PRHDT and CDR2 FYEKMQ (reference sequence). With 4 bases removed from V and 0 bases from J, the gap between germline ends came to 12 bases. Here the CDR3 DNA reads TGTGCCAGCAGCTCTACGGGACATATGAACACTGAAGCTTTCTTT. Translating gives CASSSTGHMNTEAFF. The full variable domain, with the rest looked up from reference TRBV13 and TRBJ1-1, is AAGVIQSPRHLIKEKRETATLKCYPIPRHDTVYWYQQGPGQDPQFLISFYEKMQSDKGSIPDRFSAQQFSDYHSELNMSSLELGDSALYFCASSSTGHMNTEAFFGQGTRLTVV.

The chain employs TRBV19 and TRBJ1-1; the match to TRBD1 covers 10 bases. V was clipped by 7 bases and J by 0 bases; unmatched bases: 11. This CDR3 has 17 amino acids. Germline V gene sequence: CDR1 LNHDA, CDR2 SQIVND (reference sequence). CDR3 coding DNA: TGTGCCAGTACCCAGGGACAGGGGCGCCCGGTGAACACTGAAGCTTTCTTT. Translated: CASTQGQGRPVNTEAFF.